This T cell receptor (beta chain) was identified in a study of blood T cell repertoires in COVID-19. Study at large: Researchers got acute and convalescent COVID-19 samples from the United States, Italy and Spain. T cells, B-cell-depleted T cells, or PBMCs provided the cDNA or gDNA that served as material.

Original methodology: How many nucleated cells were present was estimated from reference gene primer amplification. The table came from immunoSEQ multiplex PCR; TCRdb's copy has only in-frame clones and leaves some out. For V, J and clone size, that table is used; D and trimming come from the DNA. This table has about 39,000 clones, 91% appearing once. J lost 6 bases, V lost 6 bases, and 9 bases had no gene match. The CDR3 runs 14 residues. Looked up from germline, CDR1 is SNHLY and CDR2 is FYNNEI. The rearrangement joins TRBV2 to TRBJ2-7; 9 bases agree with TRBD2. Sequenced input: peripheral blood. The clonotype comes from a man aged 50 or older with active COVID-19. CDR3: CASRVRAGGSEQYF. CDR3 in DNA: TGTGCCAGCAGAGTCCGAGCGGGAGGATCCGAGCAGTACTTC.